Below, 18 T cell receptor beta chains from the same sample are listed, as sequenced in a study of blood T cell repertoires in COVID-19. Using immunoSEQ multiplex PCR, the repertoire was profiled, and TCRdb retains in-frame clones only, with some absent. The data contain about 100,000 clones, 88% of them seen just once; the ten biggest clones take up around 5.4%. The specimen sequenced was peripheral blood. The receptors originated from a human donor in a cohort sampled during active COVID-19.

The chain combines TRBV7-9 with TRBJ2-5; 9 bases fit TRBD2. CDR1 is SEHNR, CDR2 FQNEAQ, per germline (reference sequence). The V gene end was trimmed by 1 base and the J gene end by 5 bases; junction bases not matched to a gene: 8. The CDR3 extends over 16 amino acids. This chain's CDR3 is CASSLGLAGVRETQYF. In DNA, the CDR3 is TGTGCCAGCAGCTTAGGGTTAGCGGGAGTTAGGGAGACCCAGTACTTC.

This chain joins TRBV7-9 and TRBJ1-3, with D possibly TRBD1 on 5 matching bases. V was shortened by 4 bases and J by 0 bases, with 10 bases between the two germline ends. The CDR3 runs to 15 residues. Germline-derived CDR1 and CDR2 are SEHNR and FQNEAQ (reference sequence). Here the CDR3 reads CASSSGLSSGNTIYF. Here the CDR3 DNA reads TGTGCCAGCAGCTCGGGACTGAGCTCTGGAAACACCATATATTTT.

This chain connects TRBV5-1 to TRBJ2-6; TRBD1 is a possible D gene (6 bases). In germline, CDR1 is SGHRS, CDR2 YFSETQ. CDR3 length: 16 residues. V dropped 1 base and J dropped 4 bases, with 12 bases sitting between them. CDR3 sequence (DNA): TGCGCCAGCAGCTTGACAGGGCTTCGGGGGGCCAACGTCCTGACTTTC. It yields the protein CASSLTGLRGANVLTF.

The genes are TRBV28 and TRBJ2-7; 8 nucleotides agree with TRBD2. J gave up 0 bases and V 4 bases, and 5 bases lay outside the gene matches. This CDR3 comprises 15 residues. The germline V gene encodes CDR1 MDHEN and CDR2 SYDVKM. CDR3 coding DNA: TGTGCCAGCAGTTCTGAACTAGCGGCCTCCTACGAGCAGTACTTC. The encoded protein is CASSSELAASYEQYF.

The chain is built from TRBV5-5 and TRBJ2-7; 9 nucleotides match TRBD1. The ends lost 1 base at V and 4 bases at J; junction bases unmatched: 9. The CDR3 totals 16 residues. The V gene's germline CDR1 is SGHKS and CDR2 YYEKEE (reference sequence). CDR3 DNA sequence: TGTGCCAGCAGCTTGTTGGCCGGGACAGGGCCTTACGAGCAGTACTTC. This encodes CASSLLAGTGPYEQYF.

The gene calls are TRBV11-3 and TRBJ1-3, with D perhaps matching TRBD1 (6 bases). V lost 0 bases and J 0 bases, leaving 15 bases between the germline ends. This CDR3 is 18 amino acids long. Germline lookup yields CDR1 SGHNT and CDR2 YENEEA. This chain's CDR3 is CASSLDQGGKGSGNTIYF. The CDR3, as DNA: TGTGCCAGCAGCTTAGATCAAGGGGGAAAGGGCTCTGGAAACACCATATATTTT.

In this sample, this clone turned up once. The rearrangement joins TRBV30 to TRBJ2-2, with 10 bases identical to TRBD2. CDR1 is GTSNPN and CDR2 is SVGIG in the germline V gene (reference sequence). CDR3 size: 16 residues. J lost 7 bases, V lost 3 bases, and 11 bases had no gene match. CDR3 residues: CAWSPVSGRLHGELFF. Here the CDR3 DNA reads TGTGCCTGGAGCCCCGTTAGCGGGAGGTTGCACGGGGAGCTGTTTTTT.

V gene TRBV19 combines with J gene TRBJ2-3; 12 bases line up with TRBD1. Germline values: CDR1 LNHDA, CDR2 SQIVND (reference sequence). The CDR3 has 15 residues. V lost 9 bases to trimming and J lost 4 bases; unmatched junction nucleotides: 8. CDR3 coding DNA: TGTGCCAGCAAACCGGGACAGGGGGCTTCAGATACGCAGTATTTT. This gives the protein CASKPGQGASDTQYF. The complete variable domain, with remaining parts taken from reference TRBV19 and TRBJ2-3, reads DGGITQSPKYLFRKEGQNVTLSCEQNLNHDAMYWYRQDPGQGLRLIYYSQIVNDFQKGDIAEGYSVSREKKESFPLTVTSAQKNPTAFYLCASKPGQGASDTQYFGPGTRLTVL.

Here the CDR3 DNA reads TGTGCCAGTAGTATAGGGGGGCAGCTGAATGAAAAACTGTTTTTT. Its protein is CASSIGGQLNEKLFF. V usage is TRBV19 and J usage is TRBJ1-4; the D gene is possibly TRBD1 (6 bases). Germline V gives CDR1 LNHDA, CDR2 SQIVND (reference sequence). Trimming took off 1 base at V and 5 bases at J, with 11 bases between the two ends. The CDR3 sequence is 15 residues long.

The chain couples TRBV4-3 to TRBJ1-2; D is possibly TRBD1 (6 bases). V was pared by 0 bases and J by 6 bases, with 17 bases between. Germline CDR1 and CDR2: LGHNA and YSLEER. The CDR3 covers 16 residues. The CDR3 nucleotides are TGCGCCAGCAGCCAAGAGACAGGCATTAAGTGGAATGGCTACACCTTC. This sequence encodes CASSQETGIKWNGYTF.

The V call is TRBV27, the J call TRBJ2-1, with 13 bases that match TRBD2. V dropped 6 bases and J dropped 6; count of bases not matched to a gene: 8. The germline gives CDR1 MNHEY, CDR2 SMNVEV (reference sequence). This CDR3 comprises 16 residues. The CDR3 coding sequence is TGTGCCAGCAGGATAGGACTAGCGGGAGCGGGCAATGAGCAGTTCTTC. It encodes CASRIGLAGAGNEQFF.

The chain combines TRBV30 with TRBJ2-6; D not resolved. The CDR3 totals 14 residues. Trimming pared 0 bases from V and 1 base from J, leaving 4 bases between. Germline CDR1 is GTSNPN and CDR2 is SVGIG (reference sequence). The CDR3 sequence is CAWSVLSGANVLTF. In nucleotides, the CDR3 is TGTGCCTGGAGTGTTTTATCTGGGGCCAACGTCCTGACTTTC. Together with reference TRBV30 and TRBJ2-6, the CDR3 gives the full variable domain: SQTIHQWPATLVQPVGSPLSLECTVEGTSNPNLYWYRQAAGRGLQLLFYSVGIGQISSEVPQNLSASRPQDRQFILSSKKLLLSDSGFYLCAWSVLSGANVLTFGAGSRLTVL.

J is TRBJ2-7 and V is TRBV18; TRBD1 is a possible D gene (6 bases). The ends were cut back, 3 bases at V and 6 bases at J, with 12 bases in the middle. Germline values: CDR1 KGHSH, CDR2 LQKENI. This CDR3 spans 13 amino acids. This chain's CDR3 is CASSPRQAGEQYF. CDR3 bases: TGTGCCAGCTCACCGAGACAGGCGGGCGAGCAGTACTTC.

J is TRBJ2-1 and V is TRBV2; tentatively, D is TRBD2 (6 bases). V was pared by 1 base and J by 1 base, with 11 bases between. The CDR3 covers 16 residues. Germline V CDR1 and CDR2: SNHLY, FYNNEI. As DNA, the CDR3 is TGTGCCAGCAGTGAAGATGCGGGATCGTCCTACAATGAGCAGTTCTTC. This translates into CASSEDAGSSYNEQFF.

The chain has TRBV6-1 and TRBJ2-1; TRBD2 agrees at 8 bases. Trimming at V came to 2 bases and at J to 10 bases, leaving 16 bases not matched to a gene. CDR3 length: 17 amino acids. Germline V gene sequence: CDR1 MNHNS, CDR2 SASEGT. Here the CDR3 reads CASSEYPGLVGGGEQFF. CDR3 nucleotides: TGTGCCAGCAGTGAATACCCGGGACTAGTGGGGGGTGGCGAGCAGTTCTTC.

The rearrangement joins TRBV2 to TRBJ1-4; 7 nucleotides align to TRBD1. The junction had 3 bases not matched to a gene; V was cut back by 6 bases and J by 5 bases. Germline values: CDR1 SNHLY, CDR2 FYNNEI. This CDR3 is 13 amino acids long. The CDR3 DNA reads TGTGCCAGCAGGGGACAGCTGAATGAAAAACTGTTTTTT. Translating gives CASRGQLNEKLFF.

The sample holds one count of this clone. The chain carries TRBV4-2 and TRBJ1-3, with 7 bases fitting TRBD1. J was trimmed by 2 bases and V by 0 bases; bases with no gene match: 7. From germline, CDR1 is LGHNA and CDR2 YNFKEQ. The CDR3 contains 17 residues. CDR3 sequence reads: CASSQDPRQGAGNTIYF. For the CDR3, the DNA is TGTGCCAGCAGCCAAGACCCCCGGCAGGGGGCTGGAAACACCATATATTTT.

The chain is built from TRBV6-6 and TRBJ1-1; D call uncertain. V was cut by 4 bases and J by 4 bases, with 16 bases left in between. The CDR3 length is 15 residues. Germline V lookup: CDR1 MNHNY, CDR2 SVGAGI (reference sequence). The CDR3 region is CASSSVGAFGTEAFF. As DNA, the CDR3 is TGTGCCAGCAGTTCTGTGGGCGCATTCGGCACTGAAGCTTTCTTT.